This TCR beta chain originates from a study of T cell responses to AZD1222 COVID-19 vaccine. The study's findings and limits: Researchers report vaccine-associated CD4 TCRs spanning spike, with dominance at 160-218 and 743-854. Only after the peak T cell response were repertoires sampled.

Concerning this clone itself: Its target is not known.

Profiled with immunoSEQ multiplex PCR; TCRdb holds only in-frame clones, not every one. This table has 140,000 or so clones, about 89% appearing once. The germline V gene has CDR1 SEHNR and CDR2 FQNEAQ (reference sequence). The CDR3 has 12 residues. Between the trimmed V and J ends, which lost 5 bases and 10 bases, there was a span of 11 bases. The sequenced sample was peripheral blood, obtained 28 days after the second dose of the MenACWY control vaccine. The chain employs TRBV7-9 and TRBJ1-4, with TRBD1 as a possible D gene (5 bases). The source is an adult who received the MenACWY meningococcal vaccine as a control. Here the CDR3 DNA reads TGTGCCAGCAGCCCGACCGGGGGAAAACTGTTTTTT. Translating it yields CASSPTGGKLFF.